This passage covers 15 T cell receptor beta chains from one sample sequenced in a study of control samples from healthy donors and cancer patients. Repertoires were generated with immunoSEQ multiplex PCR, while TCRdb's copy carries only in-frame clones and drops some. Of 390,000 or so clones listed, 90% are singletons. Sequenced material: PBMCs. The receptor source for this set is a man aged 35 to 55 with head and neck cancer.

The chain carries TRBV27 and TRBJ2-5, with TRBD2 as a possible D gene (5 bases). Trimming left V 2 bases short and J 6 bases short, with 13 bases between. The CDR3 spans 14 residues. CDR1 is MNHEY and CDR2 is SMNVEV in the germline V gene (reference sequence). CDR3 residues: CASSLGLAVKTQYF. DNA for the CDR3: TGTGCCAGCAGTTTAGGGCTAGCTGTAAAGACCCAGTACTTC.

CDR3 loop: CASSQDPGLITGELFF. The CDR3 region has the DNA TGTGCCAGCAGCCAAGACCCGGGACTTATCACCGGGGAGCTGTTTTTT. This chain links TRBV3-1 (or the pseudogene TRBV3-2) with TRBJ2-2; D is perhaps TRBD2 (6 bases). Trimming shortened V by 0 bases and J by 4 bases, and 12 bases separated the two germline ends. The CDR3 consists of 16 residues. Germline CDR1 reads LGHDT; CDR2 reads YNNKEL (reference sequence).

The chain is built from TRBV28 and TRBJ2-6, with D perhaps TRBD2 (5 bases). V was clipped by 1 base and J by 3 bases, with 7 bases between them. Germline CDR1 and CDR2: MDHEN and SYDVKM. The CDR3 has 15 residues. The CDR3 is CASSLSGGGANVLTF. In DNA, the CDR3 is TGTGCCAGCAGTTTATCAGGAGGTGGGGCCAACGTCCTGACTTTC.

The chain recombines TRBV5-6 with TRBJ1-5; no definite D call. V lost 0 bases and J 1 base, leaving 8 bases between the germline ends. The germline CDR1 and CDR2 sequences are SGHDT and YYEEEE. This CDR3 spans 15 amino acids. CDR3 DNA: TGTGCCAGCAGCTTGGGACCGAGGAGCAATCAGCCCCAGCATTTT. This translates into CASSLGPRSNQPQHF.

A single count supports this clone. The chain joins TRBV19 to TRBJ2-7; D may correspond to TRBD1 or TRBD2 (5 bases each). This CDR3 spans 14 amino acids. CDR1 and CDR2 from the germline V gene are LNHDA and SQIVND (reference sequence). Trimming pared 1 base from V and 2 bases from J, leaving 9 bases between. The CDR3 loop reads CASSIGDPTYEQYF. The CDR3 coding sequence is TGTGCCAGTAGTATAGGGGACCCTACCTACGAGCAGTACTTC.

The CDR3 DNA is TGCGCCAGCAGGGAACACTGGGGGGACACAGATACGCAGTATTTT. It encodes CASREHWGDTDTQYF. The chain is built from TRBV10-2 and TRBJ2-3; D may be TRBD2 (6 bases). Germline V CDR1 and CDR2: WSHSY, SAAADI. Trimming shortened V by 6 bases and J by 2 bases, and 15 bases separated the two germline ends. The CDR3 runs 15 residues.

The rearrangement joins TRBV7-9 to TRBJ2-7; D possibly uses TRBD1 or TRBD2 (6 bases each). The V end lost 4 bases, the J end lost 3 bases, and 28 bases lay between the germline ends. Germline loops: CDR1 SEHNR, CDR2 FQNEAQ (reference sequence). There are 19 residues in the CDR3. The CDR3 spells CASSYLGSRGRKGLYEQYF. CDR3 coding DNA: TGTGCCAGCAGCTACCTTGGATCGAGGGGGAGGAAGGGGCTCTACGAGCAGTACTTC.

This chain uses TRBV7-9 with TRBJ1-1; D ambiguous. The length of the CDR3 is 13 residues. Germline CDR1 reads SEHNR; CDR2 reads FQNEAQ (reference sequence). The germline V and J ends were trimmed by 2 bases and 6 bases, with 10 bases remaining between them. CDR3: CASSLHEEAEAFF. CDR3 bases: TGTGCCAGCAGCTTACATGAGGAGGCTGAAGCTTTCTTT.

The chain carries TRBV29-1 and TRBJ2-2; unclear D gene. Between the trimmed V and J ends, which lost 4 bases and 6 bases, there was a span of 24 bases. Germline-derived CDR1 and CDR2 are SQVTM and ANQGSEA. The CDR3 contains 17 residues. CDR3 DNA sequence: TGCAGCGTTGGCAAGGGTTTAGTAGGTGGGGATCCCGGGGAGCTGTTTTTT. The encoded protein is CSVGKGLVGGDPGELFF.

CDR3 in amino acids: CSVVRAGVGELFF. For the CDR3, the DNA is TGCAGCGTTGTCAGGGCGGGGGTTGGGGAGCTGTTTTTT. This chain connects TRBV29-1 to TRBJ2-2, with TRBD2 matching over 7 bases. Germline V gene sequence: CDR1 SQVTM, CDR2 ANQGSEA. With V trimmed by 4 bases and J by 8 bases, 7 bases remained unmatched. The CDR3 is made up of 13 amino acids.

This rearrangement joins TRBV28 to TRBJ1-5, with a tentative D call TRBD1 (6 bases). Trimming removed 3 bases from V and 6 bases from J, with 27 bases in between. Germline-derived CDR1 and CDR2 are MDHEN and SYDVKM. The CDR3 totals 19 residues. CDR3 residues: CASSFQRGVRGADFQPQHF. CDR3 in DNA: TGTGCCAGCAGTTTTCAACGGGGTGTACGGGGGGCAGATTTTCAGCCCCAGCATTTT. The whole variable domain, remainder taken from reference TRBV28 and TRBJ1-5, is DVKVTQSSRYLVKRTGEKVFLECVQDMDHENMFWYRQDPGLGLRLIYFSYDVKMKEKGDIPEGYSVSREKKERFSLILESASTNQTSMYLCASSFQRGVRGADFQPQHFGDGTRLSIL.

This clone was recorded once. The CDR3 is CASSPSGVYEQYF. The CDR3 DNA reads TGTGCCAGCAGCCCTAGCGGGGTATACGAGCAGTACTTC. The rearrangement joins TRBV7-2 to TRBJ2-7; 9 bases align to TRBD2. In germline, CDR1 is SGHTA, CDR2 FQGNSA. Trimming took 5 bases from V and 4 from J; bases not matched to a gene: 3. The CDR3 is 13 residues long.

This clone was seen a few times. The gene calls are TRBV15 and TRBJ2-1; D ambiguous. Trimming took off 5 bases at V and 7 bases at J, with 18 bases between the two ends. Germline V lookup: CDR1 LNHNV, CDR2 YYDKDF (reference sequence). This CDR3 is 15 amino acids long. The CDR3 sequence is CATSGSSGAFNEQFF. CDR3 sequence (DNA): TGTGCCACCAGCGGATCATCGGGTGCGTTTAATGAGCAGTTCTTC.

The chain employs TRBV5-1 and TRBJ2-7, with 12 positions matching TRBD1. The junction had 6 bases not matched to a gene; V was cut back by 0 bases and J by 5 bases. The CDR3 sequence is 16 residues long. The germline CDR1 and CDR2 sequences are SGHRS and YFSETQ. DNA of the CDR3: TGCGCCAGCAGCTTGGGGGACAGGGGGCTAAAGGACGAGCAGTACTTC. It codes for CASSLGDRGLKDEQYF.

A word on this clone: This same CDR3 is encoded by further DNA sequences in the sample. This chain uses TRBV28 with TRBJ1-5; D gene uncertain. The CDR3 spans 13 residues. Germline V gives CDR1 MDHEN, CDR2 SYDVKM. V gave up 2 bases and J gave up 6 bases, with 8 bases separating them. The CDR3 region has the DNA TGTGCCAGCAGTTTAGAGGGAATTCAGCCCCAGCATTTT. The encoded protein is CASSLEGIQPQHF. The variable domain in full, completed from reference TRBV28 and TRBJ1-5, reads DVKVTQSSRYLVKRTGEKVFLECVQDMDHENMFWYRQDPGLGLRLIYFSYDVKMKEKGDIPEGYSVSREKKERFSLILESASTNQTSMYLCASSLEGIQPQHFGDGTRLSIL.